The 26 T cell receptor beta chains below all came from one sample that was sequenced in a study of OX40 agonist ivuxolimab in advanced cancers. The table came from immunoSEQ multiplex PCR; TCRdb's copy has only in-frame clones and leaves some out. The table lists about 27,000 clones, around nine tenths of them singletons, with approximately 19% in the top ten. Sequenced here: CD4+ or CD8+ T cells sorted from blood, sampled in a trial of the OX40 agonist ivuxolimab. All receptors come from an adult with an advanced solid tumor such as melanoma, head and neck, liver or kidney cancer.

This clone has only one observation. This chain links TRBV6-5 with TRBJ2-7, with 8 positions matching TRBD2. The CDR3 covers 15 residues. V was pared by 2 bases and J by 4 bases, with 7 bases of the junction left unmatched. Looked up from germline, CDR1 is MNHEY and CDR2 is SVGAGI. CDR3 protein: CASSYMWRGDYEQYF. CDR3 nucleotide sequence: TGTGCCAGCAGTTACATGTGGCGGGGGGATTACGAGCAGTACTTC.

The V and J genes are TRBV29-1 and TRBJ2-3; D may be TRBD1 (5 bases). CDR1 and CDR2 (germline): SQVTM, ANQGSEA. Trimming left V 5 bases short and J 2 bases short, with 8 bases between. The CDR3 consists of 12 residues. This CDR3 reads CSVPDITDTQYF. As DNA, the CDR3 is TGCAGCGTTCCGGACATCACAGATACGCAGTATTTT.

This rearrangement joins TRBV5-4 to TRBJ2-7; no firm D call. Trimming took 4 bases from V and 6 from J, leaving 14 bases between them. The CDR3 covers 13 residues. Germline values: CDR1 SGHNT, CDR2 YYREEE (reference sequence). DNA of the CDR3: TGTGCCAGCAGCCCGTACACTTCTCTCGAGCAGTACTTC. It translates to CASSPYTSLEQYF.

The chain couples TRBV6-5 to TRBJ2-5; D gene unclear. CDR3 size: 13 residues. The V gene lost 4 bases and the J gene lost 2 bases, with 8 bases spanning the gap. Looked up from germline, CDR1 is MNHEY and CDR2 is SVGAGI. The CDR3 loop is CASSFMPQETQYF. The CDR3 DNA reads as TGTGCCAGCAGTTTCATGCCTCAAGAGACCCAGTACTTC.

This chain links TRBV28 with TRBJ2-7; TRBD2 aligns across 12 bases. Germline trimming cut 5 bases from V and 6 bases from J; bases unmatched to any gene: 8. From germline, CDR1 is MDHEN and CDR2 SYDVKM. This CDR3 contains 15 residues. CDR3 in DNA: TGTGCCAGCAGTCCAAGACTAGCGGGAGTGTTCGAGCAGTACTTC. It specifies CASSPRLAGVFEQYF.

The rearrangement uses TRBV7-9 and TRBJ2-5; 14 bases align to TRBD2. The CDR3 runs to 15 residues. Germline CDR1 SEHNR, CDR2 FQNEAQ (reference sequence). Trimming removed 4 bases from V and 3 bases from J; junction bases left unmatched: 1. DNA for the CDR3: TGTGCCAGCAGCTGGGGACTAGCGGGAGAAGAGACCCAGTACTTC. Encoded protein: CASSWGLAGEETQYF.

V and J are TRBV14 and TRBJ2-2; 7 nucleotides align to TRBD2. This CDR3 is 15 amino acids long. CDR1 is SGHDN, CDR2 FVKESK, per germline. The trim removed 3 bases at V and 6 bases at J, leaving 7 bases unmatched. CDR3 sequence reads: CASSHFQGGAGELFF. DNA of the CDR3: TGTGCCAGCAGCCATTTCCAGGGAGGGGCCGGGGAGCTGTTTTTT.

This clone was recorded only once. V gene TRBV9 combines with J gene TRBJ1-1, with unresolved D. CDR3 length: 16 residues. V was trimmed by 0 bases and J by 0 bases, leaving 12 bases between them. Germline assignment: CDR1 SGDLS and CDR2 YYNGEE. The DNA for the CDR3 is TGTGCCAGCAGCGTAGGGACTGGGGTGATGAACACTGAAGCTTTCTTT. This sequence encodes CASSVGTGVMNTEAFF.

The chain carries TRBV2 and TRBJ2-5, with 8 bases lining up with TRBD1. Trimming removed 4 bases from V and 5 bases from J; junction bases left unmatched: 12. Per germline, CDR1 SNHLY and CDR2 FYNNEI. The CDR3 has 16 amino acids. In DNA form, the CDR3 reads TGTGCCAGCAGTGGGACAGGGACGGGATTCGGGGAGACCCAGTACTTC. The encoded protein is CASSGTGTGFGETQYF.

The genes are TRBV27 and TRBJ1-2, with D possibly matching TRBD1 (5 bases). V lost 5 bases, J lost 1 base, and 11 bases lay in between. The germline CDR1 and CDR2 sequences are MNHEY and SMNVEV (reference sequence). This CDR3 comprises 14 residues. Here the CDR3 reads CASSPTAHNYGYTF. The CDR3 DNA sequence: TGTGCCAGCAGTCCGACAGCCCATAACTATGGCTACACCTTC.

V and J are TRBV20-1 and TRBJ2-5; no firm D call. The CDR3 contains 11 residues. Germline values: CDR1 DFQATT, CDR2 SNEGSKA (reference sequence). Trimming stripped 4 bases from V and 5 bases from J, with 8 bases between. This chain's CDR3 is CSAIGYETQYF. Here the CDR3 DNA reads TGCAGTGCTATCGGGTACGAGACCCAGTACTTC.

V is TRBV7-9 and J is TRBJ1-1; D possibly corresponds to TRBD1 (6 bases). The CDR3 totals 15 residues. From germline, CDR1 is SEHNR and CDR2 FQNEAQ (reference sequence). With 5 bases removed from V and 0 bases from J, the gap between germline ends came to 13 bases. The CDR3 is CASSVQGGMNTEAFF. The CDR3 nucleotides are TGTGCCAGCAGCGTACAGGGCGGAATGAACACTGAAGCTTTCTTT.

The rearrangement links TRBV27 to TRBJ2-2, with a tentative D call TRBD2 (6 bases). Between the trimmed V and J ends, which lost 6 bases and 2 bases, there was a span of 16 bases. This CDR3 has 16 residues. Germline CDR1 MNHEY, CDR2 SMNVEV (reference sequence). CDR3 nucleotide sequence: TGTGCCAGCAGCCTAATGGAGGGCTTAAACACCGGGGAGCTGTTTTTT. Translation gives CASSLMEGLNTGELFF.

The genes are TRBV4-1 and TRBJ2-7; tentative D call: TRBD2 (6 bases). Germline values: CDR1 MGHRA, CDR2 YSYEKL. CDR3 length: 15 residues. V lost 1 base to trimming and J lost 5 bases, with 15 bases between them. CDR3 sequence: CASSQAWRGLNEQYF. CDR3 coding DNA: TGCGCCAGCAGCCAAGCATGGAGGGGATTAAACGAGCAGTACTTC.

The rearrangement joins TRBV9 to TRBJ2-7; possible D gene TRBD1, 6 bases. The CDR3 contains 18 residues. Germline CDR1 and CDR2: SGDLS and YYNGEE. The V gene lost 4 bases and the J gene lost 0 bases, with 23 bases spanning the gap. Here the CDR3 DNA reads TGTGCCAGCAGCCAAGAGCCCCCGGACAGCCCGAGCTCCTACGAGCAGTACTTC. It translates to CASSQEPPDSPSSYEQYF.

This clone was recorded once. The J gene is TRBJ2-1, the V gene TRBV5-4; 11 bases line up with TRBD2. This CDR3 region has 15 residues. V lost 3 bases to trimming and J lost 4 bases; unmatched junction nucleotides: 3. Germline V lookup: CDR1 SGHNT, CDR2 YYREEE (reference sequence). In DNA form, the CDR3 reads TGTGCCAGCAGCTCGACTAGCGGGGCTTACAATGAGCAGTTCTTC. Translated: CASSSTSGAYNEQFF.

The genes are TRBV27 and TRBJ2-7, with D uncertain. CDR1 is MNHEY and CDR2 is SMNVEV in the germline V gene (reference sequence). The V end was cut by 6 bases, the J end by 7 bases, with 34 bases between. The CDR3 loop spans 19 amino acids. CDR3 sequence reads: CASRPGSYPTHPTTWEQYF. In DNA, the CDR3 is TGTGCCAGCAGGCCTGGATCGTATCCCACCCACCCAACTACGTGGGAGCAGTACTTC.

CDR3 loop: CASSGPGQPYNEQFF. The CDR3 nucleotides read TGTGCCAGCAGCGGTCCGGGACAGCCTTACAATGAGCAGTTCTTC. The chain employs TRBV13 and TRBJ2-1, with 7 nucleotides matching TRBD1. Germline CDR1 PRHDT, CDR2 FYEKMQ (reference sequence). The CDR3 is 15 residues long. The junction had 8 bases not matched to a gene; V was cut back by 5 bases and J by 4 bases.

The chain couples TRBV5-6 to TRBJ1-2; TRBD1 might be the D (6 bases). Trimming shortened V by 3 bases and J by 10 bases, and 13 bases separated the two germline ends. CDR1 is SGHDT and CDR2 is YYEEEE in the germline V gene. The CDR3 consists of 12 residues. The CDR3 here is CASSWAGEDYTF. The CDR3 nucleotides are TGTGCCAGCAGCTGGGCAGGGGAGGACTACACCTTC.

The chain recombines TRBV9 with TRBJ2-5; a weak D match, TRBD2 (5 bases). The CDR3 runs to 16 residues. Germline V CDR1 and CDR2: SGDLS, YYNGEE. V shed 0 bases and J shed 3 bases, with 15 bases lying between them. The CDR3, as DNA: TGTGCCAGCAGCGTAGGCCCATCAACTAGGGAAGAGACCCAGTACTTC. This translates into CASSVGPSTREETQYF.

The rearrangement uses TRBV13 and TRBJ2-7; D perhaps matches TRBD2 (6 bases). V was clipped by 0 bases and J by 3 bases, with 21 bases between them. Germline CDR1 reads PRHDT; CDR2 reads FYEKMQ (reference sequence). The CDR3 has 18 amino acids. The CDR3, as DNA: TGTGCCAGCAGCTTAGGGTGGGCTAGCGTTCATAAGGGCTACGAGCAGTACTTC. Translated, it gives CASSLGWASVHKGYEQYF.

This clone was found a few times. This chain uses TRBV14 with TRBJ2-7; 10 bases are a match to TRBD1. The J segment lost 4 bases and the V segment lost 4 bases, leaving 4 bases of the junction unmatched. The CDR3 extends over 14 amino acids. Germline assignment: CDR1 SGHDN and CDR2 FVKESK. The CDR3 coding sequence is TGTGCCAGCAGCCGGACAGGGGGAAGTTACGAGCAGTACTTC. It yields the protein CASSRTGGSYEQYF.

The J gene is TRBJ2-1, the V gene TRBV7-9; 8 nucleotides line up with TRBD1. After removal of 5 bases from V and 2 bases from J, the junction contained 8 bases not matched to a gene. Germline CDR1 and CDR2: SEHNR and FQNEAQ (reference sequence). The CDR3 runs 16 residues. This CDR3 is CASSLPTGVAYNEQFF. Written as DNA, the CDR3 is TGTGCCAGCAGCCTTCCGACAGGGGTGGCCTACAATGAGCAGTTCTTC.

The chain carries TRBV19 and TRBJ1-5; D not resolved. V was clipped by 3 bases and J by 5 bases, with 17 bases between them. CDR1 and CDR2 (germline): LNHDA, SQIVND (reference sequence). This CDR3 spans 16 amino acids. The CDR3 region has the DNA TGTGCCAGTAGTATCGGTTTGGGAAATGGCGATCAGCCCCAGCATTTT. Its protein product is CASSIGLGNGDQPQHF. The full variable domain, in which reference TRBV19 and TRBJ1-5 provide the parts outside the CDR3, is DGGITQSPKYLFRKEGQNVTLSCEQNLNHDAMYWYRQDPGQGLRLIYYSQIVNDFQKGDIAEGYSVSREKKESFPLTVTSAQKNPTAFYLCASSIGLGNGDQPQHFGDGTRLSIL.

The chain carries TRBV10-1 and TRBJ2-7; 7 bases map to TRBD1. Germline lookup yields CDR1 WNHNN and CDR2 SYGVQD (reference sequence). After removal of 4 bases from V and 4 bases from J, the junction contained 22 bases not matched to a gene. The CDR3 covers 19 residues. CDR3 nucleotide sequence: TGCGCCAGCAGTGCTGCCCCTGGACAGGCCGGGACGGAATCTTACGAGCAGTACTTC. Translating gives CASSAAPGQAGTESYEQYF.

This clone appeared a few times. This rearrangement joins TRBV11-2 to TRBJ2-1, with 7 bases that match TRBD2. The CDR3 spans 14 residues. V lost 10 bases, J lost 9 bases, and 15 bases stayed unmatched. Germline loops: CDR1 SGHAT, CDR2 FQNNGV. CDR3 in amino acids: CATPLAPGAGEQFF. The CDR3 nucleotides read TGTGCCACCCCACTAGCGCCCGGGGCGGGTGAGCAGTTCTTC.